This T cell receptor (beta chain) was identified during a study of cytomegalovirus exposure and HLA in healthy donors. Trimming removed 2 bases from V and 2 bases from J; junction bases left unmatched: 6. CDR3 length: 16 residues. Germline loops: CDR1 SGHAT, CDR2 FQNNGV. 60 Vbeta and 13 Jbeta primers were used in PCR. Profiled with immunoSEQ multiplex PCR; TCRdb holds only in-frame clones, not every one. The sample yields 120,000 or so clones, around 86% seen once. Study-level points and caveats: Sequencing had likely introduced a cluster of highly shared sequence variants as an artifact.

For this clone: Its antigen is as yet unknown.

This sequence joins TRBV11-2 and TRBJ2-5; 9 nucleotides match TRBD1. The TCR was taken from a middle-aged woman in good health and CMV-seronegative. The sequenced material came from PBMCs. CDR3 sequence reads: CASSLTQGTGQETQYF. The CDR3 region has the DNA TGTGCCAGCAGCTTAACCCAGGGGACAGGGCAAGAGACCCAGTACTTC.